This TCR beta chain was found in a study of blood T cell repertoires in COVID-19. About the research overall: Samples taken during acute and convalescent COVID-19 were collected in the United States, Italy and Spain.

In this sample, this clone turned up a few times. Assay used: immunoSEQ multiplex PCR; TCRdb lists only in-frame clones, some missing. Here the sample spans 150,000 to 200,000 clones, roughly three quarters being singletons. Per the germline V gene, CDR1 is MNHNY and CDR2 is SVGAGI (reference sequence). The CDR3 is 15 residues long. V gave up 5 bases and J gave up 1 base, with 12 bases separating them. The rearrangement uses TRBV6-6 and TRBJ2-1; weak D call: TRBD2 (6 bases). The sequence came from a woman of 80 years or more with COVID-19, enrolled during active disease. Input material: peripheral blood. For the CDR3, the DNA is TGTGCCAGCAGTAGCCGGGACTCATCCTACAATGAGCAGTTCTTC. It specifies CASSSRDSSYNEQFF.